A single sample gave rise to the 19 T cell receptor beta chains below, sequenced in a study of blood T cell repertoires in COVID-19. Data came from immunoSEQ multiplex PCR; TCRdb stores just in-frame clones and leaves some out. The sample carries about 40,000 clones, approximately 88% recorded once. Material for sequencing was peripheral blood. All receptors derive from a woman in her seventies with acute or convalescent COVID-19.

The chain is built from TRBV27 and TRBJ1-5; no firm D call. The V gene's germline CDR1 is MNHEY and CDR2 SMNVEV (reference sequence). The CDR3 has 12 residues. Trimming stripped 4 bases from V and 3 bases from J, with 4 bases between. The CDR3 loop is CASSSFNQPQHF. In nucleotides, the CDR3 is TGTGCCAGCAGTTCCTTCAATCAGCCCCAGCATTTT.

This clone was counted once. The chain uses TRBV6-2 or TRBV6-3 and TRBJ2-7; no firm D call. CDR1 MNHEY and CDR2 SVGEGT come from the germline V gene. With 4 bases removed from V and 2 bases from J, the gap between germline ends came to 3 bases. CDR3 length equals 11 residues. The CDR3 nucleotides read TGTGCCAGCAGTTCAGCCTACGAGCAGTACGTC. Residues: CASSSAYEQYV.

The CDR3 sequence is CASSQVTGRVLGNIQYF. CDR3 coding DNA: TGTGCCAGCAGCCAAGTAACAGGGAGGGTTCTAGGAAACATTCAGTACTTC. J is TRBJ2-4 and V is TRBV3-1 (or the pseudogene TRBV3-2), with D tentatively TRBD2 (7 bases). The V end lost 1 base, the J end lost 6 bases, and 19 bases lay between the germline ends. Germline lookup yields CDR1 LGHDT and CDR2 YNNKEL (reference sequence). This CDR3 region has 17 residues.

This chain connects TRBV11-3 to TRBJ2-2; 10 bases are shared with TRBD2. Trimming took 5 bases from V and 7 from J; bases not matched to a gene: 10. CDR3 length: 16 residues. Germline V gives CDR1 SGHNT, CDR2 YENEEA. CDR3 region: CASSPSGSFPGGELFF. The CDR3 nucleotides are TGTGCCAGCAGCCCTAGCGGGAGTTTCCCAGGCGGGGAGCTGTTTTTT.

The chain is built from TRBV4-3 and TRBJ2-2, with TRBD2 matching 12 bases. CDR1 and CDR2 (germline): LGHNA, YSLEER. This CDR3 is built from 21 residues. J was trimmed by 0 bases and V by 9 bases; bases with no gene match: 20. CDR3 DNA sequence: TGCGCCAGAGATGGAGACAGGCAGGCTAGCGGGGGGGTCCCGAACACCGGGGAGCTGTTTTTT. Its protein is CARDGDRQASGGVPNTGELFF.

V is TRBV7-9 and J is TRBJ2-1; D gene unclear. The CDR3 runs to 13 residues. Between the trimmed V and J ends, which lost 2 bases and 4 bases, there was a span of 6 bases. CDR1 SEHNR and CDR2 FQNEAQ come from the germline V gene (reference sequence). CDR3 residues: CASSLNSYNEQFF. The CDR3 coding sequence is TGTGCCAGCAGCTTAAACAGTTACAATGAGCAGTTCTTC.

The chain couples TRBV7-9 to TRBJ2-2; 7 bases map to TRBD2. V gave up 5 bases and J gave up 1 base; unmatched junction bases: 10. The CDR3 is 17 residues long. CDR1 is SEHNR and CDR2 is FQNEAQ in the germline V gene (reference sequence). CDR3 DNA sequence: TGTGCCAGCAGCCCGAGCGGGACGGTCAAGAACACCGGGGAGCTGTTTTTT. Protein: CASSPSGTVKNTGELFF.

The rearrangement links TRBV27 to TRBJ2-1; TRBD2 matches 12 bases. The CDR3 totals 15 residues. V lost 5 bases and J lost 9; bases outside the gene matches: 8. Germline loops: CDR1 MNHEY, CDR2 SMNVEV (reference sequence). The CDR3 DNA is TGTGCCAGCAGTGTTGCTAGCGGGAGGGCCATTGAGCAGTTCTTC. Encoded protein: CASSVASGRAIEQFF.

The V and J genes are TRBV18 and TRBJ1-3; D gene uncertain. V was cut by 3 bases and J by 4 bases, with 10 bases left in between. The CDR3 totals 14 residues. The germline V gene has CDR1 KGHSH and CDR2 LQKENI. The CDR3 here is CASSPEGNGNTIYF. The DNA for the CDR3 is TGTGCCAGCTCACCGGAGGGCAACGGAAACACCATATATTTT.

The rearrangement links TRBV29-1 to TRBJ2-1; D is possibly TRBD2 (5 bases). Deletions cut 4 bases from V and 6 bases from J, with 7 bases between. The CDR3 covers 11 residues. Germline assignment: CDR1 SQVTM and CDR2 ANQGSEA. This CDR3 is CSVAGGNEQFF. Written as DNA, the CDR3 is TGCAGCGTTGCCGGAGGCAATGAGCAGTTCTTC.

This chain joins TRBV11-2 and TRBJ2-1; TRBD2 matches 11 bases. V was pared by 5 bases and J by 4 bases, with 7 bases of the junction left unmatched. The CDR3 runs 16 residues. CDR1 SGHAT and CDR2 FQNNGV come from the germline V gene. The CDR3 loop reads CASSVPLAGAYNEQFF. CDR3 nucleotide sequence: TGTGCCAGCAGCGTCCCACTAGCGGGGGCTTACAATGAGCAGTTCTTC.

The rearrangement links TRBV30 to TRBJ1-3; D not certain. Germline assignment: CDR1 GTSNPN and CDR2 SVGIG (reference sequence). V was pared by 1 base and J by 5 bases, with 9 bases between. The CDR3 loop spans 13 amino acids. The CDR3 is CAWSESLRNTIYF. CDR3 DNA sequence: TGTGCCTGGAGTGAGAGCCTCCGAAACACCATATATTTT.

V usage is TRBV7-6 and J usage is TRBJ1-1; D may be TRBD1 (5 bases). In germline, CDR1 is SGHVS, CDR2 FNYEAQ. The CDR3 runs to 12 residues. V lost 4 bases and J lost 10, with 13 bases in between. The CDR3 reads CASSSPEGAAFF. In DNA, the CDR3 is TGTGCCAGCAGCTCCCCGGAAGGGGCAGCTTTCTTT.

This sequence joins TRBV11-2 and TRBJ2-2, with 9 bases fitting TRBD1. J was trimmed by 2 bases and V by 7 bases; bases with no gene match: 8. The CDR3 runs to 16 residues. The V gene's germline CDR1 is SGHAT and CDR2 FQNNGV. As DNA, the CDR3 is TGTGCCAGCACCCTTCAGGGACAGGGTAACACCGGGGAGCTGTTTTTT. This codes for CASTLQGQGNTGELFF.

The chain has TRBV28 and TRBJ1-2; 8 bases align to TRBD1. This CDR3 contains 15 residues. The trim removed 6 bases at V and 4 bases at J, leaving 10 bases unmatched. Germline assignment: CDR1 MDHEN and CDR2 SYDVKM. The CDR3 here is CASRRGQGLAYGYTF. The CDR3 DNA is TGTGCCAGCAGACGTGGACAGGGTTTAGCCTATGGCTACACCTTC.

V gene TRBV5-5 combines with J gene TRBJ2-5; D unresolved. Trimming shortened V by 0 bases and J by 7 bases, and 7 bases separated the two germline ends. Per the germline V gene, CDR1 is SGHKS and CDR2 is YYEKEE (reference sequence). This CDR3 contains 12 residues. The CDR3 loop reads CASSLVRGTQYF. The CDR3 DNA reads TGTGCCAGCAGCTTGGTCCGAGGGACCCAGTACTTC.

The chain has TRBV5-1 and TRBJ2-5; D might be TRBD1 (5 bases). Germline loops: CDR1 SGHRS, CDR2 YFSETQ. V lost 2 bases, J lost 1 base, and 9 bases lay in between. There are 14 residues in the CDR3. CDR3 protein: CASSFGQSQETQYF. The CDR3 DNA is TGCGCCAGCAGCTTTGGACAATCCCAAGAGACCCAGTACTTC.

V usage is TRBV2 and J usage is TRBJ1-1; no reliable D call. From germline, CDR1 is SNHLY and CDR2 FYNNEI. With 4 bases removed from V and 5 bases from J, the gap between germline ends came to 8 bases. This CDR3 region has 12 residues. CDR3 DNA: TGTGCCAGCAGTGCACGCGTTACTGAAGCTTTCTTT. Its protein is CASSARVTEAFF. Combining the CDR3 with reference TRBV2 and TRBJ1-1 gives the whole variable domain EPEVTQTPSHQVTQMGQEVILRCVPISNHLYFYWYRQILGQKVEFLVSFYNNEISEKSEIFDDQFSVERPDGSNFTLKIRSTKLEDSAMYFCASSARVTEAFFGQGTRLTVV.

The V call is TRBV11-2, the J call TRBJ2-2; 8 bases agree with TRBD1. The V gene's germline CDR1 is SGHAT and CDR2 FQNNGV. This CDR3 is 15 amino acids long. V shed 5 bases and J 0 bases; nucleotides not matched to a gene: 2. The CDR3 spells CASSRGQANTGELFF. DNA of the CDR3: TGTGCCAGCAGCCGGGGACAGGCGAACACCGGGGAGCTGTTTTTT.